Below, one T cell receptor beta chain is given with its context. No antigen is known for it. Base qualities were left out, and no much larger clone turns up one base away. These data come from a study of siplizumab effects on memory and regulatory T cells (dated by TCRdb to between 2019 and 2020). Some background on the complete study: The study looked at the effect of siplizumab, an anti-CD2 antibody, on alloreactive T-cell subsets in allogeneic mixed lymphocyte reactions made from human PBMCs.

The CDR3 runs 18 residues from the cysteine to the phenylalanine. This entry keeps only the CDR3 DNA: 54 bases, framed from base 1. V is cut back by 1 base and J by 6 bases, with 18 bases in the junction unmatched. The germline V gene provides CDR1 LGHNA and CDR2 YNFKEQ. Sorted unstimulated T cells, along with proliferating T cells recovered from mixed lymphocyte reactions, underwent TCRbeta CDR3 sequencing. Fresh whole blood from around 11 HLA-typed healthy donors was used to isolate PBMCs. To map where alloreactive clones came from, unstimulated CD4+ regulatory T cells were FACS-sorted. Study-level results and caveats: Of the alloreactive CD4+ clones that could be mapped, the Treg-derived share averaged approximately 67% with siplizumab compared with about 27% in control reactions. Unstimulated naive T cells appeared to be more diverse than memory T cells, and naive cells seemed to make a substantial contribution to the alloresponse. Sequences below about 10^-5 frequency were poorly captured, so only a minor fraction of alloreactive clones could be mapped to unstimulated subsets. For roughly 80-96% of proliferating CD4+ or CD8+ clones, no naive or memory phenotype could be assigned. Siplizumab significantly lowered the cumulative frequency of alloreactive sequences that could be traced to unstimulated CD4+ memory T cells. No functional confirmation was obtained for the suppressive function of proliferating Tregs from siplizumab cultures.

The method behind the library was the immunoSEQ multiplex PCR assay. Each sample had some 94,000 TCR templates assayed by the deep sequencing platform. Genomic DNA extracted from sorted T cells was the material used for TCRbeta CDR3 sequencing. The original pipeline was this. The R programming language was used for the clonal analysis of the TCRbeta CDR3 data. Alloreactive CD4+ and CD8+ clones were identified by comparing unstimulated samples to CFSE-low samples taken after the reaction. By matching sequences to the repertoires of sorted unstimulated Treg and non-Treg cells, each alloreactive CD4+ clone was assigned a regulatory or non-regulatory origin. The table comes from immuneACCESS by way of TCRdb, which keeps in-frame sequences with V and J called. Part of the clones is missing from these tables; in studies checked, under half for an unresolved V gene and the rest for unknown reasons. V and J calls and clone size are copied from that table; D and trimming were computed from the DNA. This sample gives 90,000 to 120,000 clones in total; 85% to 95% of them show up just once. Roughly 0.62% of the sample goes to the ten largest clones.

The sequence links TRBV4-2 to TRBJ2-7, with 7 bases aligning to TRBD2. The TCR was taken from a human donor in good health. The sample comprised Tregs sorted from blood. The CDR3 sequence is CASSQAGKKRLAGGEQYF. The sequenced DNA is TGTGCCAGCAGCCAAGCGGGCAAAAAGCGACTAGCCGGGGGCGAGCAGTACTTC.